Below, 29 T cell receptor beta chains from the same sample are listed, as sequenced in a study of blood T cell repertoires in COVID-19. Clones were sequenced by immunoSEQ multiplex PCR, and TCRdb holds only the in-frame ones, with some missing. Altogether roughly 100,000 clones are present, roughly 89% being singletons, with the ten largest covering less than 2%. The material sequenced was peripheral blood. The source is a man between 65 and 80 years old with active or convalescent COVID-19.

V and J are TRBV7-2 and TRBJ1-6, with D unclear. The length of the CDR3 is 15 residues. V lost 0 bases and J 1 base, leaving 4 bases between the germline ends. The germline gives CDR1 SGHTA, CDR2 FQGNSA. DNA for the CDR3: TGTGCCAGCAGCTTAGCCCTTTCCTATAATTCACCCCTCCACTTT. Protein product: CASSLALSYNSPLHF.

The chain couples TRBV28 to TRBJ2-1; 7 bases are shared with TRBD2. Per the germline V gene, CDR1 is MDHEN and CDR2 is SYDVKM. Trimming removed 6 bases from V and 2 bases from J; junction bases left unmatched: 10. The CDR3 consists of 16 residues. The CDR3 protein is CASSAPLAAAYNEQFF. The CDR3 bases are TGTGCCAGCAGCGCCCCCCTAGCGGCGGCCTACAATGAGCAGTTCTTC.

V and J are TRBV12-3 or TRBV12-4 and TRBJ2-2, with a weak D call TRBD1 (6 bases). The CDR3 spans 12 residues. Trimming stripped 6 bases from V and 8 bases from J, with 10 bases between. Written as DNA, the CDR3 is TGTGCCAGCAGGAACAGGGAAGGGGAGCTGTTTTTT. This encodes CASRNREGELFF.

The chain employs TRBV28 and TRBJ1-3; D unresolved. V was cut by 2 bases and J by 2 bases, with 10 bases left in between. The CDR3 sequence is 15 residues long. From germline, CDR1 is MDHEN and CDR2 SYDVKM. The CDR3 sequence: CASSLGRIPGNTIYF. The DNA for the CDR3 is TGTGCCAGCAGTTTAGGCAGGATACCTGGAAACACCATATATTTT.

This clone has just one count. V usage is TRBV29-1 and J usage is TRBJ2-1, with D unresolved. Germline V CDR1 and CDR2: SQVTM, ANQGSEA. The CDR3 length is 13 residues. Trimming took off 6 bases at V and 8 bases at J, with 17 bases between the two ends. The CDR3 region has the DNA TGCAGCGTCGCCCTCCCTGGGCCGGATGAGCAGTTCTTC. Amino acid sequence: CSVALPGPDEQFF.

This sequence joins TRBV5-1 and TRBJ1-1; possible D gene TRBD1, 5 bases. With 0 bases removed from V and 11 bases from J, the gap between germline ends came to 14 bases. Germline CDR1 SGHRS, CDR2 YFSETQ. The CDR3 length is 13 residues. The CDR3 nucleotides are TGCGCCAGCAGCTTGGCCGGGGGATTCGGGGCTTTCTTT. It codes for CASSLAGGFGAFF.

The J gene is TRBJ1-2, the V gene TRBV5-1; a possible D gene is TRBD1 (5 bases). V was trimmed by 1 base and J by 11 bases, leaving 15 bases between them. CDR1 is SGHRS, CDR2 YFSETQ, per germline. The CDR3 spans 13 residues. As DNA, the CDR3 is TGCGCCAGCAGCTTGTTACTTCAGGGCAGATACACCTTC. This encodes CASSLLLQGRYTF.

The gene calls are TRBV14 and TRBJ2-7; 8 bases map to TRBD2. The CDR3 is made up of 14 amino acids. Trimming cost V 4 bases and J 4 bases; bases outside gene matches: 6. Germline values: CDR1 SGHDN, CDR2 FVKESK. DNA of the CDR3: TGTGCCAGCAGCCGTTCGGGGGGGCGGTACGAGCAGTACTTC. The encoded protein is CASSRSGGRYEQYF.

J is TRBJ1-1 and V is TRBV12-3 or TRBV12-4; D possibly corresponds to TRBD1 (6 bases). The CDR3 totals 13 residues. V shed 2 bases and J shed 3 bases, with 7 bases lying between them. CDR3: CASSLNRDTEAFF. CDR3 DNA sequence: TGTGCCAGCAGTTTAAACAGGGACACTGAAGCTTTCTTT.

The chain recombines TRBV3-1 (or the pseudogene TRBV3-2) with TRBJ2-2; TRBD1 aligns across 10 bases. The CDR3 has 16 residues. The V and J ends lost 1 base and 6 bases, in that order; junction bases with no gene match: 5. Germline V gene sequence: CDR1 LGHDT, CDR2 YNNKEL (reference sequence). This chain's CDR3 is CASSQVSGTGAGELFF. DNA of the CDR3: TGTGCCAGCAGCCAAGTCTCCGGGACAGGGGCCGGGGAGCTGTTTTTT.

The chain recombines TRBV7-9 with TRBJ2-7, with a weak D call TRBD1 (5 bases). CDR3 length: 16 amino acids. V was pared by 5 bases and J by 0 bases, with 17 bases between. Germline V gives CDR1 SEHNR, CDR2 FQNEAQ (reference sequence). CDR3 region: CASSPWAGQSSYEQYF. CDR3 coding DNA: TGTGCCAGCAGCCCCTGGGCAGGGCAGAGCTCCTACGAGCAGTACTTC.

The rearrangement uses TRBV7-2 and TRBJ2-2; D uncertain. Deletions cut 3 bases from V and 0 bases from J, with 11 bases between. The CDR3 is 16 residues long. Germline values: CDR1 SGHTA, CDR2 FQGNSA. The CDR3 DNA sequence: TGTGCCAGCAGCTTGCAAGCAGGTTCGAACACCGGGGAGCTGTTTTTT. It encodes CASSLQAGSNTGELFF.

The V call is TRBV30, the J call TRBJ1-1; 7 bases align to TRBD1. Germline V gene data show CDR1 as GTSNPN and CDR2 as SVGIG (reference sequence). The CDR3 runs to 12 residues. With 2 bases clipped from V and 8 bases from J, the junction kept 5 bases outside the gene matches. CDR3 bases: TGTGCCTGGAGTCCTGACAGGGCCGAAGCTTTCTTT. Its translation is CAWSPDRAEAFF.

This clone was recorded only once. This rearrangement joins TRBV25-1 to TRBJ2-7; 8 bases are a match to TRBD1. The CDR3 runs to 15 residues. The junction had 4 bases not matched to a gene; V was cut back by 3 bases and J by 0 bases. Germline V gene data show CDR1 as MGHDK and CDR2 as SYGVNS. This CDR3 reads CASSEPGTGSYEQYF. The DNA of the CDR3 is TGTGCCAGCAGTGAGCCCGGGACAGGCTCCTACGAGCAGTACTTC.

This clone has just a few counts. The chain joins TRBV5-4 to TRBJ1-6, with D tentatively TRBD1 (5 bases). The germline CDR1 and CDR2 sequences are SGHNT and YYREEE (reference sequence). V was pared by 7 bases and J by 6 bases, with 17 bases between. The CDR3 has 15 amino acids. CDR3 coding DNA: TGTGCCAGCGGACGACGAGACAGAGTTAATTCACCCCTCCACTTT. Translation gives CASGRRDRVNSPLHF.

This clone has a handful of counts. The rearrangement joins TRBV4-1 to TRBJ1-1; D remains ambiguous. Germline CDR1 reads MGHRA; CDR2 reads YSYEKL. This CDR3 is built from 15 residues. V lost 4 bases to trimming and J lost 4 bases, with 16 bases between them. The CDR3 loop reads CASSPHRGQLTEAFF. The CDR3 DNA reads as TGCGCCAGCAGCCCTCATCGCGGGCAGCTCACTGAAGCTTTCTTT.

In nucleotides, the CDR3 is TGTGCCAGCAGTGACCCCCCAGGGGCTGGAAACACCATATATTTT. Translated: CASSDPPGAGNTIYF. The chain is built from TRBV6-2 or TRBV6-3 and TRBJ1-3; D perhaps matches TRBD1 (6 bases). Germline CDR1 and CDR2: MNHEY and SVGEGT. V gave up 5 bases and J gave up 2 bases, with 13 bases separating them. The CDR3 has 15 residues.

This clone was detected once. The CDR3 bases are TGTGCCACCAGTGAGACAGGGGCGCGGGGTGAGCAGTTCTTC. As protein: CATSETGARGEQFF. This sequence joins TRBV24-1 and TRBJ2-1; 8 nucleotides line up with TRBD1. The V and J ends lost 4 bases and 9 bases, in that order; junction bases with no gene match: 7. The CDR3 is 14 residues long. Germline-derived CDR1 and CDR2 are KGHDR and SFDVKD.

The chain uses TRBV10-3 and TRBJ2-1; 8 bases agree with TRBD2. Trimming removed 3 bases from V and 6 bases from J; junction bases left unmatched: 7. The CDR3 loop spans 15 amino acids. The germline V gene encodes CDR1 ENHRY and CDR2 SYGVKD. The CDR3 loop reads CAISERPGGVNEQFF. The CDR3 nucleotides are TGTGCCATCAGTGAACGGCCGGGGGGGGTCAATGAGCAGTTCTTC.

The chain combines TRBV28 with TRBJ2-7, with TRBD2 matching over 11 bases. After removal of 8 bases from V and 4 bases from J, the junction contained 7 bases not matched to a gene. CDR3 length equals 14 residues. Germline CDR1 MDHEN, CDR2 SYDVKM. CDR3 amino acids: CASVVGTSGYEQYF. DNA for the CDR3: TGTGCCAGCGTTGTGGGGACTAGCGGATACGAGCAGTACTTC.

CDR3 amino acids: CASSIRATGGVGELFF. CDR3 nucleotides: TGTGCCAGTAGTATCCGAGCGACAGGGGGCGTCGGGGAGCTGTTTTTT. This rearrangement joins TRBV19 to TRBJ2-2; 10 nucleotides agree with TRBD1. CDR1 and CDR2 (germline): LNHDA, SQIVND (reference sequence). This CDR3 has 16 amino acids. The V gene end was trimmed by 3 bases and the J gene end by 7 bases; junction bases not matched to a gene: 8.

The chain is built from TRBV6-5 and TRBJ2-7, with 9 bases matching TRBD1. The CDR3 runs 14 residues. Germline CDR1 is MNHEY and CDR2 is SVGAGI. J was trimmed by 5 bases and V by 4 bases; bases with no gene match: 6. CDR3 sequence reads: CASSSATGGHEQYF. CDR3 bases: TGTGCCAGCAGTTCCGCCACAGGGGGCCACGAGCAGTACTTC.

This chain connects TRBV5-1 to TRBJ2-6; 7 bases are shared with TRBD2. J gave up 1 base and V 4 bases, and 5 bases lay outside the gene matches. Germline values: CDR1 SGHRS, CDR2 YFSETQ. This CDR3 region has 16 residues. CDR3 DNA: TGCGCCAGCAGCCCCCTGGGGGGGTCTGGGGCCAACGTCCTGACTTTC. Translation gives CASSPLGGSGANVLTF.

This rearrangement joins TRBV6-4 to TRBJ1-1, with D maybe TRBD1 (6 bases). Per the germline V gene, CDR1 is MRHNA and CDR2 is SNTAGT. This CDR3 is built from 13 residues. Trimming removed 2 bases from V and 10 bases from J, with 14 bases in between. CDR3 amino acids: CASSDVPGVRAFF. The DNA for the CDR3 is TGTGCCAGCAGTGACGTACCAGGGGTTCGAGCTTTCTTT.

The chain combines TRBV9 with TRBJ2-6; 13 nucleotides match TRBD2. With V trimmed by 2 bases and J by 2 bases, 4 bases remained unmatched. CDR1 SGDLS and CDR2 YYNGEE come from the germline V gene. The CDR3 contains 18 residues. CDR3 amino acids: CASSVSGLAGAGANVLTF. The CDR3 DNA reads TGTGCCAGCAGCGTCTCTGGACTAGCGGGGGCTGGGGCCAACGTCCTGACTTTC.

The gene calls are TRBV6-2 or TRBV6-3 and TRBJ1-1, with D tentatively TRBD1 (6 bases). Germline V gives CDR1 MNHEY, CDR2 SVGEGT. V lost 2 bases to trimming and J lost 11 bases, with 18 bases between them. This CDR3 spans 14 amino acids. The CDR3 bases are TGTGCCAGCAGTTACGAGGACAGCCGATTCCCTGCTTTCTTT. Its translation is CASSYEDSRFPAFF.

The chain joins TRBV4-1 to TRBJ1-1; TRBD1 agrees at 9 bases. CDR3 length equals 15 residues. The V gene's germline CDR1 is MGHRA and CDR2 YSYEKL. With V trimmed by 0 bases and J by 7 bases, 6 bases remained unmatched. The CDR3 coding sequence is TGCGCCAGCAGCCAAGAGGGACAGGGACGGAGTGAAGCTTTCTTT. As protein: CASSQEGQGRSEAFF.

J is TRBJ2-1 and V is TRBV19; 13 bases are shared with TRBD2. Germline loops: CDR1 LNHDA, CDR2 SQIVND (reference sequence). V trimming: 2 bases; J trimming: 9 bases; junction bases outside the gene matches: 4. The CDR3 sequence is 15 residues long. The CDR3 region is CASSIRTSGGGEQFF. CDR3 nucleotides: TGTGCCAGTAGTATAAGGACTAGCGGGGGTGGTGAGCAGTTCTTC. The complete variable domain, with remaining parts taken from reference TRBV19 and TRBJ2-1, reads DGGITQSPKYLFRKEGQNVTLSCEQNLNHDAMYWYRQDPGQGLRLIYYSQIVNDFQKGDIAEGYSVSREKKESFPLTVTSAQKNPTAFYLCASSIRTSGGGEQFFGPGTRLTVL.

Here the CDR3 DNA reads TGTGCCAGCAGCGCGCGTCCCGAGGGACAGGGGAACACTGAAGCTTTCTTT. This encodes CASSARPEGQGNTEAFF. The chain carries TRBV9 and TRBJ1-1; 9 bases are a match to TRBD1. CDR1 SGDLS and CDR2 YYNGEE come from the germline V gene. V dropped 3 bases and J dropped 1; count of bases not matched to a gene: 10. The CDR3 extends over 17 amino acids.